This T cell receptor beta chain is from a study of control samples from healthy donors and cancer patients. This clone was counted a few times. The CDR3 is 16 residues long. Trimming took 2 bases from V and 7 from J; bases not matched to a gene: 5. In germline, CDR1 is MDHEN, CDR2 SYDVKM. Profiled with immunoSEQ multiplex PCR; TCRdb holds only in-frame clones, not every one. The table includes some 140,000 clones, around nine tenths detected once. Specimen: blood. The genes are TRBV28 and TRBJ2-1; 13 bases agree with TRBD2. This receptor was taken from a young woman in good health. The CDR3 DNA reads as TGTGCCAGCAGTTTAGGACTAGCGGGAGCAGAGAATGAGCAGTTCTTC. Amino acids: CASSLGLAGAENEQFF.